This T cell receptor beta chain was captured by sequencing in a study of human versus mouse CDR3 diversity and MHC coevolution. Assay used: immunoSEQ multiplex PCR; TCRdb lists only in-frame clones, some missing. The profile shows some 80,000 clones, about nine tenths of them singletons. Naive CD4 T cells, CD45RO-negative and CD62L-positive, were flow-sorted from PBMCs. From germline, CDR1 is MNHEY and CDR2 SVGAGI. V lost 5 bases, J lost 6 bases, and 16 bases lay in between. This CDR3 has 14 residues. On this clone itself: Antigen unknown.

Study-wide results and limits: About 1.7 million TCR beta clonotypes were estimated for humans, the largest repertoire. Human T cells underwent selection on roughly six different MHC II alleles. Two of the three human donors had the lowest clonal inequality.

This TCR was sampled from a person aged 30-69 years in good health. V and J are TRBV6-5 and TRBJ1-2; tentatively, D is TRBD1 (5 bases). The sequencing input was naive CD4+ T cells from blood. The subset is: CD45RO-negative CD62L-positive naive CD4 T cells. The CDR3 bases are TGTGCCAGCAGTGGACGGGGGGAGGACCATGGCTACACCTTC. Protein sequence: CASSGRGEDHGYTF.